A selection of T cell receptor beta chains follows, all from one sample in a study of cytomegalovirus exposure and HLA in healthy donors. Here immunoSEQ multiplex PCR was the method, and the copy in TCRdb shows in-frame clones only, minus some. In the table there are approximately 300,000 clones, 86% of which are singletons. Sequenced input: PBMCs. Receptors were obtained from a woman aged 18-35 years in good health and CMV-seronegative. Both conserved end residues are part of each CDR3. Fields, in order: clone size, D gene, J gene, V gene, CDR3 protein, CDR3 DNA. A D gene is named only where the DNA matches it firmly. Expanded clones are given a class, and other clones once, few, many or no size at all.

NA	TRBD1	TRBJ2-2	TRBV19	CASSKGRDRGFTGELFF	TGTGCCAGTAGTAAGGGGAGGGACAGGGGATTCACCGGGGAGCTGTTTTTT
NA	TRBD1	TRBJ2-2	TRBV11-2	CASSLVRGHTGELFF	TGTGCCAGCAGCTTAGTAAGGGGGCACACCGGGGAGCTGTTTTTT
NA	TRBD2	TRBJ2-7	TRBV27	CASSFLGAGGSSYEQYF	TGTGCCAGCAGTTTCCTTGGGGCGGGAGGTAGCTCCTACGAGCAGTACTTC
NA	NA	TRBJ1-4	TRBV5-4	CASSSLGANEKLFF	TGTGCCAGCAGCTCCCTCGGGGCTAATGAAAAACTGTTTTTT
once	TRBD1	TRBJ1-5	TRBV2	CASRTGEIDQPQHF	TGTGCCAGCAGAACAGGGGAGATAGATCAGCCCCAGCATTTT
NA	TRBD1	TRBJ1-2	TRBV6-5	CASSYRGQGAYGYTF	TGTGCCAGCAGTTACCGGGGACAGGGGGCTTATGGCTACACCTTC
NA	NA	TRBJ1-1	TRBV7-6	CASSGAEVAYTEAFF	TGTGCCAGCAGCGGGGCCGAGGTGGCGTACACTGAAGCTTTCTTT
NA	NA	TRBJ2-2	TRBV7-2	CASSLNSPYTGELFF	TGTGCCAGCAGCTTAAATTCTCCCTACACCGGGGAGCTGTTTTTT
NA	NA	TRBJ2-1	TRBV20-1	CSARQGLEFF	TGCAGTGCTAGGCAGGGGCTAGAGTTCTTC
NA	NA	TRBJ2-7	TRBV29-1	CSVRGSYEQYF	TGCAGCGTTCGGGGGAGCTACGAGCAGTACTTC
NA	NA	TRBJ2-2	TRBV6-5	CASSHNSDTTGELFF	TGTGCCAGCAGCCATAATTCAGACACCACCGGGGAGCTGTTTTTT
NA	NA	TRBJ1-5	TRBV28	CASSPLGLRLGNQPQHF	TGTGCCAGCAGTCCGCTCGGACTCCGGTTAGGGAATCAGCCCCAGCATTTT
once	TRBD2	TRBJ2-7	TRBV19	CASRISGNSYEQYF	TGTGCCAGTAGAATTAGCGGGAATTCCTACGAGCAGTACTTC
NA	NA	TRBJ2-7	TRBV7-9	CASSSQDLSDEQYF	TGTGCCAGCAGCTCACAGGATCTAAGCGACGAGCAGTACTTC
few	TRBD1	TRBJ1-1	TRBV19	CASMGRTGVTEAFF	TGTGCCAGTATGGGGCGGACAGGGGTCACTGAAGCTTTCTTT
NA	NA	TRBJ2-1	TRBV6-5	CASSYSRGRNINEQFF	TGTGCCAGCAGTTACTCGAGAGGGAGGAACATCAATGAGCAGTTCTTC
NA	NA	TRBJ2-3	TRBV20-1	CSVPAWDTQYF	TGCAGTGTACCAGCGTGGGATACGCAGTATTTT
NA	TRBD1	TRBJ1-1	TRBV29-1	CSAGGQINTEAFF	TGCAGCGCTGGGGGACAGATAAACACTGAAGCTTTCTTT
NA	TRBD2	TRBJ2-1	TRBV9	CASSLTLTSGNKNEQFF	TGTGCCAGCAGCCTCACCCTGACTAGCGGGAATAAAAATGAGCAGTTCTTC
NA	NA	TRBJ1-1	TRBV5-6	CASSSAGRTEAFF	TGTGCCAGCAGCTCGGCGGGTCGCACTGAAGCTTTCTTT
NA	TRBD2	TRBJ2-1	TRBV2	CASSKRTSGNGGYNEQFF	TGTGCCAGCAGTAAGAGGACTAGCGGGAATGGGGGCTACAATGAGCAGTTCTTC
once	TRBD2	TRBJ2-7	TRBV27	CASSSTSGGNSYEQYF	TGTGCCAGCAGTTCGACTAGCGGGGGTAACTCCTACGAGCAGTACTTC
NA	TRBD2	TRBJ2-1	TRBV4-2	CASSPVVLGLAGRSSYNEQFF	TGTGCCAGCAGCCCCGTGGTATTGGGACTAGCGGGACGCTCGTCCTACAATGAGCAGTTCTTC
NA	NA	TRBJ1-1	TRBV20-1	CRGTQNTEAFF	TGCAGAGGGACACAGAACACTGAAGCTTTCTTT
once	NA	TRBJ2-1	TRBV6-5	CASSSDTYNEQFF	TGTGCCAGCAGTTCCGACACGTACAATGAGCAGTTCTTC
NA	TRBD2	TRBJ2-2	TRBV9	CASSGSGSPAGELFF	TGTGCCAGCAGCGGTAGCGGGAGTCCCGCCGGGGAGCTGTTTTTT
NA	NA	TRBJ1-4	TRBV9	CASSVTTDINEKLFF	TGTGCCAGCAGCGTCACGACAGACATTAATGAAAAACTGTTTTTT
NA	NA	TRBJ2-2	TRBV4-3	CASSQDAWGVPNTGELFF	TGCGCCAGCAGCCAAGATGCATGGGGAGTCCCGAACACCGGGGAGCTGTTTTTT
once	NA	TRBJ2-1	TRBV14	CASSQEIGRDEQFF	TGTGCCAGCAGCCAAGAAATAGGCAGGGATGAGCAGTTCTTC
many	TRBD1	TRBJ1-1	TRBV5-1	CASSQVGQGATEAFF	TGCGCCAGCAGCCAAGTGGGACAGGGCGCCACTGAAGCTTTCTTT
few	TRBD2	TRBJ2-7	TRBV4-2	CASPTASGPYEQYF	TGTGCCAGTCCGACTGCTAGCGGGCCCTACGAGCAGTACTTC
NA	NA	TRBJ2-5	TRBV14	CASSRGTAQETQYF	TGTGCCAGCAGCCGCGGGACAGCACAAGAGACCCAGTACTTC
NA	NA	TRBJ2-5	TRBV19	CASSRSSVFQETQYF	TGTGCCAGTAGCCGGTCTAGCGTATTCCAAGAGACCCAGTACTTC
once	TRBD1	TRBJ2-1	TRBV5-1	CASYAGTGISNEQFF	TGCGCCTCCTATGCCGGGACAGGGATTTCCAATGAGCAGTTCTTC
NA	TRBD1	TRBJ1-3	TRBV30	CAWSQTGSGGNTIYF	TGTGCCTGGAGCCAGACAGGGAGCGGTGGAAACACCATATATTTT
NA	TRBD2	TRBJ2-7	TRBV15	CATSTPLAGGLREQYF	TGTGCCACCAGCACCCCCTTAGCGGGAGGGCTTCGCGAGCAGTACTTC
NA	NA	TRBJ1-2	TRBV28	CASSLEYGLPSGYTF	TGTGCCAGCAGCTTAGAGTACGGGCTCCCTAGCGGCTACACCTTC
NA	NA	TRBJ2-1	TRBV5-1	CASSRASVGEQFF	TGCGCCAGCAGCCGGGCTAGCGTAGGTGAGCAGTTCTTC
once	TRBD1	TRBJ1-2	TRBV29-1	CSVATGGWGYTF	TGCAGCGTGGCGACAGGGGGCTGGGGCTACACCTTC
few	NA	TRBJ1-2	TRBV19	CASKIDREANYGYTF	TGTGCCAGTAAAATCGACAGAGAAGCTAACTATGGCTACACCTTC
once	TRBD1	TRBJ1-2	TRBV15	CATSPRTGTNYGYTF	TGTGCCACCAGCCCAAGGACAGGAACTAACTATGGCTACACCTTC
NA	TRBD2	TRBJ2-7	TRBV18	CASSPTSDYEQYF	TGTGCCAGCTCACCGACTAGCGACTACGAGCAGTACTTC
NA	TRBD2	TRBJ2-1	TRBV28	CASSSLGLAGVGNEQFF	TGTGCCAGCAGTTCTCTCGGACTAGCGGGAGTGGGCAATGAGCAGTTCTTC
NA	NA	TRBJ2-1	TRBV9	CASSVDWGVHNEQFF	TGTGCCAGCAGCGTAGATTGGGGAGTACACAATGAGCAGTTCTTC
NA	TRBD1	TRBJ2-1	TRBV7-2	CASSPSLDRGSYNEQFF	TGTGCCAGCAGCCCTAGTCTGGACAGGGGATCCTACAATGAGCAGTTCTTC
NA	TRBD1	TRBJ2-1	TRBV7-2	CASSKTGGAYNEQFF	TGTGCCAGCAGCAAAACAGGGGGCGCCTACAATGAGCAGTTCTTC
NA	TRBD1	TRBJ2-7	TRBV29-1	CSVEVGQGYEQYF	TGCAGCGTTGAAGTCGGACAGGGTTACGAGCAGTACTTC
NA	NA	TRBJ2-2	TRBV29-1	CSVDRGQNTGELFF	TGCAGCGTTGATCGGGGTCAGAACACCGGGGAGCTGTTTTTT
once	TRBD2	TRBJ2-3	TRBV4-3	CASSQGGGLAGTDTQYF	TGCGCCAGCAGCCAAGGGGGTGGACTAGCGGGAACTGATACGCAGTATTTT
NA	NA	TRBJ2-1	TRBV10-3	CAIRDTGSSYNEQFF	TGTGCCATCAGGGACACAGGGAGCTCCTACAATGAGCAGTTCTTC
NA	TRBD1	TRBJ1-1	TRBV5-6	CASSLDRTGWAEAFF	TGTGCCAGCAGCTTGGATCGGACAGGATGGGCTGAAGCTTTCTTT
NA	NA	TRBJ2-7	TRBV27	CASTPQGGNSYEQYF	TGTGCCAGCACCCCACAGGGGGGGAACTCCTACGAGCAGTACTTC
NA	NA	TRBJ1-3	TRBV6-6	CASTGGDAGNTIYF	TGTGCCAGCACCGGGGGGGACGCTGGAAACACCATATATTTT
NA	NA	TRBJ1-5	TRBV27	CASSTTGNQPQHF	TGTGCCAGCAGTACCACAGGGAATCAGCCCCAGCATTTT
NA	TRBD1	TRBJ1-1	TRBV29-1	CSGGQGGTEAFF	TGCAGCGGGGGACAGGGGGGCACTGAAGCTTTCTTT
NA	TRBD2	TRBJ2-7	TRBV6-5	CASSIDLAVSYEQYF	TGTGCCAGCAGTATCGACCTAGCGGTCTCCTACGAGCAGTACTTC
NA	TRBD1	TRBJ1-5	TRBV28	CASSPATGDQPQHF	TGTGCCAGCAGCCCCGCCACAGGGGATCAGCCCCAGCATTTT
once	TRBD2	TRBJ2-7	TRBV30	CAWSAGTSGYEQYF	TGTGCCTGGAGTGCGGGGACTAGCGGCTACGAGCAGTACTTC